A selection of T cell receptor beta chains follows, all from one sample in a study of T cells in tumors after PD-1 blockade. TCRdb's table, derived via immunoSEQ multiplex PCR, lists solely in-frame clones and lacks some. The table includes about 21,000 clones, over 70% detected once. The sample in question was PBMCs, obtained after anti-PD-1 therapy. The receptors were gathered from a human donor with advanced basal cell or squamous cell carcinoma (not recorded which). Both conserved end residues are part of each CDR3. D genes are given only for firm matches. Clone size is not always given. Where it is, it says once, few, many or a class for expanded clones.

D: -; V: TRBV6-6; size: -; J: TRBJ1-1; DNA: TGTGCCAGCAGCCAGACAGGAGGTGACACTGAAGCTTTCTTT; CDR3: CASSQTGGDTEAFF
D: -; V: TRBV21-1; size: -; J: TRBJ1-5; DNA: -; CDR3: CAGVGKGNQPQHF
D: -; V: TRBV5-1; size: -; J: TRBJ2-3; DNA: TGCGCCAGCAGCCCCGGGCCCTTTACGGGCACAGATACGCAGTATTTT; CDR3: CASSPGPFTGTDTQYF
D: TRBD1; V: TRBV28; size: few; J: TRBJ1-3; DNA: TGTGCCAGCAGTACCGGGACAGAAGCCACCATATATTTT; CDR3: CASSTGTEATIYF
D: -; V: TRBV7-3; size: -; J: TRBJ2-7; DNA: TGTGCCAGCAGCTTAGAGGGGGCGGGAGAGCAGTACTTC; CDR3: CASSLEGAGEQYF
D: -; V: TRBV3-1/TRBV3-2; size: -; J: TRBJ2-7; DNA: TGTGCCAGCAGCCAAGATCGGGCAGGTCGGGGGGAGCAGTACTTC; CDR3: CASSQDRAGRGEQYF
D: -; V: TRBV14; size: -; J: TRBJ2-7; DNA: TGTGCCAGCAGCCAGTCCTGGTACGAGGACGAGCAGTACTTC; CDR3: CASSQSWYEDEQYF
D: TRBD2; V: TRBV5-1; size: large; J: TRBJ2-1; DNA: TGCGCCAGCAGCTTGGAAGCGGGAGCGTTCAATGAGCAGTTCTTC; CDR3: CASSLEAGAFNEQFF
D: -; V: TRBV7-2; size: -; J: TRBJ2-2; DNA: TGTGCCAGCAGCTTTGGGCTCTCCACCGGGGAGCTGTTTTTT; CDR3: CASSFGLSTGELFF
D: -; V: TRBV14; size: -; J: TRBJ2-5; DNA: TGTGCCAGCAGTCGGAGGGATCAAGAGACCCAGTACTTC; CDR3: CASSRRDQETQYF
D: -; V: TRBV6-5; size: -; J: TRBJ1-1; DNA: TGTGCCAGCAGCAGACTCCTGAACACTGAAGCTTTCTTT; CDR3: CASSRLLNTEAFF
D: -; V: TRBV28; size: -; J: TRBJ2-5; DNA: TGTGCCAGCAGTTATTCAGGGTTAGGGCTCGACTCGACCAAGATCCAAGAGACCCAGTACTTC; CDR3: CASSYSGLGLDSTKIQETQYF